The sequence of this TCR beta chain was determined in a study of shared T cell receptors in the human thymus. Data came from immunoSEQ multiplex PCR; TCRdb stores just in-frame clones and leaves some out. This repertoire shows tens of thousands of clones, 90% to 95% found once; its top ten account for 0.033%. The germline V gene encodes CDR1 MRHNA and CDR2 SNTAGT. With 0 bases clipped from V and 3 bases from J, the junction kept 10 bases outside the gene matches. The CDR3 covers 19 residues. The rearrangement links TRBV6-4 to TRBJ2-1; 11 bases line up with TRBD1. The source is a human donor. The material sequenced was thymocytes. CDR3 sequence: CASSDSIGQGAIFYNEQFF. The CDR3 DNA sequence: TGTGCCAGCAGTGACTCGATAGGACAGGGGGCAATATTCTACAATGAGCAGTTCTTC.